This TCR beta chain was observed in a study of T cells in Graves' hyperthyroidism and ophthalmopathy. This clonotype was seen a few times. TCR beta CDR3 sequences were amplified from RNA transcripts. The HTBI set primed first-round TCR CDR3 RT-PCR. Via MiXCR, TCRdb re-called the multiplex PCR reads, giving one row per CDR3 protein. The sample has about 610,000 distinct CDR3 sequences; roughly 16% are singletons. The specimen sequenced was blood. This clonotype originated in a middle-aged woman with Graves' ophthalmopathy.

The CDR3 region has the DNA TGTGCCAGCAGTGTTCTCTTTGGGCCTGGGTCACCCCTCCACTTT. Amino acids: CASSVLFGPGSPLHF. This chain joins TRBV6-1 and TRBJ1-6; D is ambiguous. V was shortened by 4 bases and J by 10 bases, with 17 bases between the two germline ends. The CDR3 has 15 amino acids. The germline V gene has CDR1 MNHNS and CDR2 SASEGT.